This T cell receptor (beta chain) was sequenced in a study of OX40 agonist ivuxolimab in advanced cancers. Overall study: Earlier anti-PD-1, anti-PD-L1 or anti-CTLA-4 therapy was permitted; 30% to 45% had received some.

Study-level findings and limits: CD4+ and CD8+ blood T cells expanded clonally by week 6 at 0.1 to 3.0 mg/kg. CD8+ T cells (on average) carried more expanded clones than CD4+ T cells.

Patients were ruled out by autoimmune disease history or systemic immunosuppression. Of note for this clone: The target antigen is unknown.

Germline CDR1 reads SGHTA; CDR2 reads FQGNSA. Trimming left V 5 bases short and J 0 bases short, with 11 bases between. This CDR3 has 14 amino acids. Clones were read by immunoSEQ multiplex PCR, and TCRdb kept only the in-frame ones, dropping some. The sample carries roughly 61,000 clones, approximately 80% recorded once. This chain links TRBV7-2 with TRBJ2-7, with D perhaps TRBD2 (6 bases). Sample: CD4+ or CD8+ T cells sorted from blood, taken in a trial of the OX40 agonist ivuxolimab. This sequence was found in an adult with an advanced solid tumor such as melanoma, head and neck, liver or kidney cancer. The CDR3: CASSHGGSSYEQYF. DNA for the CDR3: TGTGCCAGCAGCCACGGGGGATCCTCCTACGAGCAGTACTTC.